These T cell receptor beta chains were read from a single sample in a study of blood T cells in healthy people across ages. TCRdb used MiXCR to reprocess the 5' RACE reads, holding one entry per CDR3 protein. Of about 290,000 distinct CDR3 sequences listed, roughly a quarter are singletons. Sequences were obtained from blood. The receptors shown here come from a woman in her seventies in good health. Both conserved end residues are part of each CDR3. A D gene is named only where the DNA matches it firmly. Clone size is shown for a subset of rows, as once, few, many or a class of expanded clone.

D	V	size	J	DNA	CDR3
TRBD1	TRBV24-1	.	TRBJ2-1	TGTGCCATCAGTGATCGGACAGGGAAGGGTGAGCAGTTCTTC	CAISDRTGKGEQFF
.	TRBV20-1	few	TRBJ2-5	TGCAGTGCCATAGAGAGTCGTTCGGGCGGTCAGGAGACCCAGTACTTC	CSAIESRSGGQETQYF
.	TRBV28	few	TRBJ1-1	TGTGCCAGCAGTGGGGCCCCGGTCGCTGAAGCTTCCTTT	CASSGAPVAEASF
TRBD2	TRBV7-9	.	TRBJ2-1	TGTGCCAGCAGCTTAGGTAGGGCTAGCGGGATTCTATACAATGAGCAGTTCTTC	CASSLGRASGILYNEQFF
TRBD1	TRBV20-1	.	TRBJ2-4	TGCAGTGCCACGGACAGGGGGCTAGCCAAAAACATTCAGTACTTC	CSATDRGLAKNIQYF
.	TRBV20-1	few	TRBJ1-4	TGCAGTGCTAGACGCCGCGGGCTAACCGAAAAACTGTTTTTT	CSARRRGLTEKLFF
TRBD1	TRBV7-6	few	TRBJ1-3	TGTGCCAGCAGCCCCAGGACAGGGGGCGCTGGAAACACCATATATTTT	CASSPRTGGAGNTIYF
TRBD2	TRBV4-3	.	TRBJ2-2	TGCGCCAGCAGCCAAGAGCCTAGCGGGGGGAACACCGGGGAGCTGTTTTTT	CASSQEPSGGNTGELFF
.	TRBV5-1	.	TRBJ1-2	TGCGCCAGCAGCTTGGAATACGGGGCGGGGGCCTATGGCTACACCTTC	CASSLEYGAGAYGYTF
.	TRBV5-1	.	TRBJ1-1	TGCGCCAGCAGCTTGTCCAGGGCGGACACTGAAGCTTTCTTT	CASSLSRADTEAFF
TRBD1	TRBV29-1	.	TRBJ2-1	TGCAGCGTTCAAAGGGGGACAGCTGAAAAGCAGTTCTTC	CSVQRGTAEKQFF
.	TRBV6-2/TRBV6-3	.	TRBJ2-1	TGTGCCAGCACCTACGGAACCTACAATGAGCAGTTCTTC	CASTYGTYNEQFF
TRBD1	TRBV6-1	few	TRBJ2-1	TGTGCCAGCAGTATATCCCCAGGGGGCTACAATGAGCAGTTCTTC	CASSISPGGYNEQFF
TRBD2	TRBV3-1	few	TRBJ2-5	TGTGCCAGCAGCCAACAGCTAGCGGGAGGGCCGGGGACCCAGTACTTC	CASSQQLAGGPGTQYF
TRBD2	TRBV29-1	few	TRBJ2-1	TGCAGCGGACGGGGACTAGCGGGAGGGAATGAGCAGTTCTTC	CSGRGLAGGNEQFF
.	TRBV9	many	TRBJ1-2	TGTGCCAGCAGCCCGGACCGTGAATATGGCTACACCTTC	CASSPDREYGYTF
TRBD2	TRBV28	.	TRBJ2-5	TGTGCCAGCAGTCCATGGACTAGCGGGAGTGGAGAGACCCAGTACTTC	CASSPWTSGSGETQYF
TRBD1	TRBV7-9	few	TRBJ2-3	TGTGCCAGCAGCACGCGACAGGGGGGAAATACGCAGTATTTT	CASSTRQGGNTQYF
TRBD1	TRBV5-6	.	TRBJ2-7	TGTGCCGGCAGCTTTTTGACAGGGGTCCACTACGAGCAGTACTTC	CAGSFLTGVHYEQYF
.	TRBV20-1	.	TRBJ1-2	TGCAGTGCTAACGACCAGGAGGACTATGGCTACACCTTC	CSANDQEDYGYTF
.	TRBV4-2	.	TRBJ2-3	TGTGCCAGCAGCCAAGGGCAGGGGAGAGATACGCAGTATTTT	CASSQGQGRDTQYF
.	TRBV7-6	.	TRBJ1-3	TGTGCCAGCAGCTTTCAGGGAGGAAACACCATATATTTT	CASSFQGGNTIYF
.	TRBV25-1	few	TRBJ2-1	TGTGCCAGCAGTGACACGACGTACAATGAGCAGTTCTTC	CASSDTTYNEQFF